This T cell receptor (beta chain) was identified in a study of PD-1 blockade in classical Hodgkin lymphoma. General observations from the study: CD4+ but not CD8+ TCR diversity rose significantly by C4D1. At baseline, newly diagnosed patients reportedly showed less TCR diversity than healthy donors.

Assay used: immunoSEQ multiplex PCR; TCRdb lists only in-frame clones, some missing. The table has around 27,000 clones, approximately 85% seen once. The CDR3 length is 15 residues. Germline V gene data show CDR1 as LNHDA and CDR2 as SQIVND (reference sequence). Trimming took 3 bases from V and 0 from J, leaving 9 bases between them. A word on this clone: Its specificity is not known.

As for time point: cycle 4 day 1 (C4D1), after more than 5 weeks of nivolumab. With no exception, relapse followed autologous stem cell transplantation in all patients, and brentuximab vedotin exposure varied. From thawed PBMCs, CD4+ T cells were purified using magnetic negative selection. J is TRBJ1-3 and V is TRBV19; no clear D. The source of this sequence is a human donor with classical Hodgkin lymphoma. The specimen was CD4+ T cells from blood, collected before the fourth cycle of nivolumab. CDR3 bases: TGTGCCAGTAGTATTGTGAAGAGCTCTGGAAACACCATATATTTT. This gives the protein CASSIVKSSGNTIYF.